Reported below is one T cell receptor (beta chain). Its antigen is as yet unknown. This entry is derived from a study of cytomegalovirus exposure and HLA in healthy donors. Whole-study findings and limits: With later analysis, a missense DCLRE1C variant became linked to TCR beta V- and J-gene trimming. An assumption of roughly uniform sequencing depth across donors underlay the presence/absence analyses. The authors considered a cluster of highly shared sequence variants likely to be a sequencing artifact.

Amplification used 60 Vbeta primers and 13 Jbeta primers. The data were produced by immunoSEQ multiplex PCR, yet TCRdb's version contains in-frame clones alone and is incomplete. In the table there are around 80,000 clones, 10% of which are singletons. The CDR3 extends over 16 amino acids. Per the germline V gene, CDR1 is SGHVS and CDR2 is FQNEAQ. The ends lost 3 bases at V and 5 bases at J; junction bases unmatched: 10. Sequencing was done on a sample of PBMCs. This rearrangement joins TRBV7-8 to TRBJ2-5, with 9 bases lining up with TRBD2. The sequence derives from a man in his sixties in good health and CMV-seropositive. The CDR3 DNA reads as TGTGCCAGCAGCTTCGGCGGGAGGGCCTCTGAGGAGACCCAGTACTTC. Amino acids: CASSFGGRASEETQYF.